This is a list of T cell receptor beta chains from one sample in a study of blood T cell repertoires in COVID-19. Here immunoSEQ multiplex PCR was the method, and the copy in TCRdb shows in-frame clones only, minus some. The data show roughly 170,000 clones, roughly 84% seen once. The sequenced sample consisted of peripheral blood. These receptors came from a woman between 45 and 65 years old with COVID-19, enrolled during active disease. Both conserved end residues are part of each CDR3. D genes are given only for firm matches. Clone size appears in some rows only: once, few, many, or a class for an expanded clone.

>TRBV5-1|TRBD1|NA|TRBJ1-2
CASSPGAGGVQNSYGYTF
TGCGCCAGCAGCCCGGGGGCAGGGGGCGTGCAAAACTCCTATGGCTACACCTTC
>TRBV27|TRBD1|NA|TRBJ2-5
CASSLQGARETQYF
TGTGCCAGCAGTTTACAGGGGGCGCGAGAGACCCAGTACTTC
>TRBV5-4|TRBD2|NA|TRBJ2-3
CASSLDGWLAGGNSADTQYF
TGTGCCAGCAGCTTGGACGGCTGGCTAGCGGGGGGGAATTCAGCGGATACGCAGTATTTT
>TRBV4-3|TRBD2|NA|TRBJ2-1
CASSQGLAGGWGNEQFF
TGCGCCAGCAGCCAAGGATTAGCGGGGGGCTGGGGGAATGAGCAGTTCTTC
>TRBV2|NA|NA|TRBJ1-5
CASGLSKGSSNQPQHF
TGTGCCAGCGGACTGTCCAAAGGTTCTAGCAATCAGCCCCAGCATTTT
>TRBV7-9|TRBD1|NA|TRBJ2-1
CASSLAGTGTYNEQFF
TGTGCCAGCAGCTTGGCTGGGACAGGGACCTACAATGAGCAGTTCTTC
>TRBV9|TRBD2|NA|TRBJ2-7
CASSPAERGNSYEQYF
TGTGCCAGCAGCCCCGCCGAGCGGGGGAACTCCTACGAGCAGTACTTC
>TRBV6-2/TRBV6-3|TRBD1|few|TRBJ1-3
CASSYSRTGGLSGNTIYF
TGTGCCAGCAGTTACTCGAGGACAGGGGGACTATCCGGAAACACCATATATTTT
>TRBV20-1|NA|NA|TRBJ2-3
CSARVADTQYF
TGCAGTGCTAGAGTCGCAGATACGCAGTATTTT
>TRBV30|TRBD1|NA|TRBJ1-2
CAWSTPYRGQNYGYTF
TGTGCCTGGAGTACGCCCTACAGGGGGCAAAACTATGGCTACACCTTC
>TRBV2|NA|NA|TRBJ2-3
CASSGGQGFADTQYF
TGTGCCAGCAGTGGGGGGCAGGGGTTTGCAGATACGCAGTATTTT
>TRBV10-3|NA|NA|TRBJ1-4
CAISETDPNEKLFF
TGTGCCATCAGCGAGACAGACCCCAATGAAAAACTGTTTTTT
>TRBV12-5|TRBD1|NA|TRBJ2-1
CASGPGTGSYNEQFF
TGTGCTAGTGGTCCCGGGACAGGGTCCTACAATGAGCAGTTCTTC
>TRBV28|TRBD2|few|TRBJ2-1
CASRTRLLTSGVYNEQFF
TGTGCCAGCAGAACCCGGCTCTTGACTAGCGGGGTGTACAATGAGCAGTTCTTC
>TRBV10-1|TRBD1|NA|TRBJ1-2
CASSELGQGATGYTF
TGCGCCAGCAGTGAGTTGGGACAGGGGGCTACTGGCTACACCTTC
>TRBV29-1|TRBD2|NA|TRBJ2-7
CSVVTSGVPYEQYF
TGCAGCGTTGTCACTAGCGGGGTGCCCTACGAGCAGTACTTC
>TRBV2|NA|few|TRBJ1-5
CASSVSQGNQPQHF
TGTGCCAGCAGTGTCTCCCAGGGGAATCAGCCCCAGCATTTT
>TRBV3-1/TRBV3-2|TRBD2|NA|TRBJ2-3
CASSQDLRRGGTDTQYF
TGTGCCAGCAGCCAAGATCTGAGGCGGGGGGGCACAGATACGCAGTATTTT
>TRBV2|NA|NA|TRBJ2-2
CASRVEGVPTGELFF
TGTGCCAGCAGGGTCGAAGGGGTCCCCACCGGGGAGCTGTTTTTT
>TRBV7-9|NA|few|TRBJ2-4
CASSLGGPKNIQYF
TGTGCCAGCAGTCTGGGGGGGCCCAAAAACATTCAGTACTTC
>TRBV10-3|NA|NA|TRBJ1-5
CAIRRDSPNQPQHF
TGTGCCATCAGGAGAGACAGCCCCAATCAGCCCCAGCATTTT
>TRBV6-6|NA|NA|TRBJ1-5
CASSYGEDNQPQHF
TGTGCCAGCAGTTACGGGGAGGACAATCAGCCCCAGCATTTT
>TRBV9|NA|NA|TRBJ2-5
CASSVRFTERETQYF
TGTGCCAGCAGCGTTCGTTTTACAGAGAGAGAGACCCAGTACTTC
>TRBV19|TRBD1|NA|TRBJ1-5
CASSIRTGRKEGYSNQPQHF
TGTGCCAGTAGTATAAGGACAGGGAGGAAAGAAGGTTATAGCAATCAGCCCCAGCATTTT
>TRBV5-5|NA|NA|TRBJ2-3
CASSLAAGSTDTQYF
TGTGCCAGCAGCTTGGCCGCGGGGAGCACAGATACGCAGTATTTT